This T cell receptor (beta chain) was recorded in a study of cytotoxic CD8 clonotypes in ibrutinib-treated CLL. This table comes from immunoSEQ multiplex PCR, and its TCRdb copy is limited to in-frame clones, with some not included. The sample includes some 120,000 clones, under 90% of them seen just once. In germline, CDR1 is MNHNS, CDR2 SASEGT. The CDR3 loop spans 15 amino acids. Trimming stripped 4 bases from V and 8 bases from J, with 19 bases between. This rearrangement joins TRBV6-1 to TRBJ2-3; a weak D match, TRBD2 (6 bases). Sequencing was performed on PBMCs, taken after 24 months of ibrutinib treatment. The TCR comes from a human donor with chronic lymphocytic leukemia. This CDR3 is CASSVGPLGGGTQYF. In DNA form, the CDR3 reads TGTGCCAGCAGTGTTGGGCCCCTGGGGGGTGGTACGCAGTATTTT.